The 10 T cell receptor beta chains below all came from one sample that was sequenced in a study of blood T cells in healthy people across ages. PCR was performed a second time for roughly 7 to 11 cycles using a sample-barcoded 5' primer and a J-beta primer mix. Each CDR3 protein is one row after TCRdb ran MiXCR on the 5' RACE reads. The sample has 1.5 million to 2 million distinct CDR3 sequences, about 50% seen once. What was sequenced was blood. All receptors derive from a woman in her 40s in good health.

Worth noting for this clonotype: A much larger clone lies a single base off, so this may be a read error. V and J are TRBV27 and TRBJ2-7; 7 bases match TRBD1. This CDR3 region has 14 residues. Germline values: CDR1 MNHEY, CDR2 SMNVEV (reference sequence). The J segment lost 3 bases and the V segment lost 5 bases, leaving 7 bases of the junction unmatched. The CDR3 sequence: CASSPGQRNYEQYF. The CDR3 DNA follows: TGTGCCAGCAGTCCGGGACAGCGAAACTACGAGCAGTACTTC.

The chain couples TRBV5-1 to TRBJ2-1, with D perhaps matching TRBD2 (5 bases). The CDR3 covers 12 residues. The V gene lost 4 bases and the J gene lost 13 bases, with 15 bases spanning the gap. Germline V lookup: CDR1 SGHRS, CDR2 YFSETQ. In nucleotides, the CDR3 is TGCGCCAGCAGCCTCACCCCGGGATTTCAGTTCTTC. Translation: CASSLTPGFQFF. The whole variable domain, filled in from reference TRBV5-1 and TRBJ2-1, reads KAGVTQTPRYLIKTRGQQVTLSCSPISGHRSVSWYQQTPGQGLQFLFEYFSETQRNKGNFPGRFSGRQFSNSRSEMNVSTLELGDSALYLCASSLTPGFQFFGPGTRLTVL.

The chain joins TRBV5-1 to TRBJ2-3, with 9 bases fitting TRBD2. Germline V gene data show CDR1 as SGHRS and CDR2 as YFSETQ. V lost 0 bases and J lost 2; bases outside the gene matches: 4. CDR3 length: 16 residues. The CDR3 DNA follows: TGCGCCAGCAGCTTGGCGCTAGCGGGGCCCACAGATACGCAGTATTTT. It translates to CASSLALAGPTDTQYF. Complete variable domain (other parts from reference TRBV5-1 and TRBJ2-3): KAGVTQTPRYLIKTRGQQVTLSCSPISGHRSVSWYQQTPGQGLQFLFEYFSETQRNKGNFPGRFSGRQFSNSRSEMNVSTLELGDSALYLCASSLALAGPTDTQYFGPGTRLTVL.

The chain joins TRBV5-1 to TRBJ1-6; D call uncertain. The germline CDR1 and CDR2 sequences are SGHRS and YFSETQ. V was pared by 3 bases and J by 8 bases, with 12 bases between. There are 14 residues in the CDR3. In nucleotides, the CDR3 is TGCGCCAGCAGCTCACTCCCGTCTGATTCACCCCTCCACTTT. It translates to CASSSLPSDSPLHF.

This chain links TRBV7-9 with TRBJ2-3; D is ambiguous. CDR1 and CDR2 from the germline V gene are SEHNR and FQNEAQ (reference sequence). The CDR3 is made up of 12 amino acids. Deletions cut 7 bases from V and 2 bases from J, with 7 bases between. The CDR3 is CASIFDTDTQYF. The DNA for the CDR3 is TGTGCCAGCATCTTCGACACAGATACGCAGTATTTT.

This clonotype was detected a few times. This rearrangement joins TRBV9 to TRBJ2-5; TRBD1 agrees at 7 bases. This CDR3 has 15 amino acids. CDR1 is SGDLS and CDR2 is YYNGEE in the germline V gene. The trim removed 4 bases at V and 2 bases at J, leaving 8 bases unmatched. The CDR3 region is CASSQGDRLQETQYF. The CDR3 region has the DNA TGTGCCAGCAGCCAGGGGGACAGACTACAAGAGACCCAGTACTTC.

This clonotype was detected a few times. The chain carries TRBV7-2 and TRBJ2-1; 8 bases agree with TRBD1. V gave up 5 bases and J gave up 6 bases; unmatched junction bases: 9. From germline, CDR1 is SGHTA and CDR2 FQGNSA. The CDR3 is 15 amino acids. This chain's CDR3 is CASSPPGQVLNEQFF. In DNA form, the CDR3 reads TGTGCCAGCAGCCCACCGGGACAGGTCCTCAATGAGCAGTTCTTC.

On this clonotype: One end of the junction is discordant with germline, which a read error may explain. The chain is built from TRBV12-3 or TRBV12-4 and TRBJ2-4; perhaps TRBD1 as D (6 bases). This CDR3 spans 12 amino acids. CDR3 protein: CASSYGGNIRYF. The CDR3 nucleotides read TGTGCCAGCAGTTATGGGGGCAACATTCGGTACTTC.

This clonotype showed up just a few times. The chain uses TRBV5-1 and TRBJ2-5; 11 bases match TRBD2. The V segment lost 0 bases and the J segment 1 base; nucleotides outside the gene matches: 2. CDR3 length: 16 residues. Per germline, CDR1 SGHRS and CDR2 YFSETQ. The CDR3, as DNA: TGCGCCAGCAGCTTGGATCTAGCGGGGGGCCAAGAGACCCAGTACTTC. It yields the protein CASSLDLAGGQETQYF.

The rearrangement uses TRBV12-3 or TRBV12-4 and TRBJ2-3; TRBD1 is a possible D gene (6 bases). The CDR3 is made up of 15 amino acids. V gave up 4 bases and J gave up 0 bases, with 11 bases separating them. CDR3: CASSSRDTSTDTQYF. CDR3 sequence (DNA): TGTGCCAGCAGTTCGAGGGACACCAGCACAGATACGCAGTATTTT.